Below, 3 T cell receptor beta chains from the same sample are listed, as sequenced in a study of regulatory dendritic cells for organ transplantation. Which antigens these TCRs recognize remains unknown. Sorted T cells were CFSE-labeled and cultured approximately five days with allogeneic regulatory or mature dendritic cells at 1:10. This table comes from immunoSEQ multiplex PCR, and its TCRdb copy is limited to in-frame clones, with some not included. This repertoire shows over 20,000 clones, approximately 85% found once; its top ten account for about 0.74%. Sequenced: naive CD4+ T cells from blood cultured with regulatory dendritic cells. The subset is: CD45RA+ naive T cells. The receptors derive from a human donor in good health.

The rearrangement joins TRBV29-1 to TRBJ2-2; no reliable D call. Germline assignment: CDR1 SQVTM and CDR2 ANQGSEA. V was clipped by 2 bases and J by 7 bases, with 5 bases between them. CDR3 length equals 11 residues. The CDR3 region has the DNA TGCAGCGTTGAAAGAATCGGGGAGCTGTTTTTT. Its protein product is CSVERIGELFF.

This chain joins TRBV28 and TRBJ2-7, with 15 bases that match TRBD2. The J segment lost 3 bases and the V segment lost 2 bases, leaving 11 bases of the junction unmatched. The germline gives CDR1 MDHEN, CDR2 SYDVKM. This CDR3 spans 19 amino acids. The CDR3 sequence: CASSLGLGLAGGNLYEQYF. As DNA, the CDR3 is TGTGCCAGCAGTTTAGGTCTGGGACTAGCGGGAGGCAACCTCTACGAGCAGTACTTC.

The chain joins TRBV29-1 to TRBJ2-7, with D hard to call. This CDR3 is built from 13 residues. In germline, CDR1 is SQVTM, CDR2 ANQGSEA. V lost 3 bases to trimming and J lost 4 bases, with 13 bases between them. The CDR3 coding sequence is TGCAGCGTTGAGCCGGGTTCTGGGTACGAGCAGTACTTC. It translates to CSVEPGSGYEQYF.